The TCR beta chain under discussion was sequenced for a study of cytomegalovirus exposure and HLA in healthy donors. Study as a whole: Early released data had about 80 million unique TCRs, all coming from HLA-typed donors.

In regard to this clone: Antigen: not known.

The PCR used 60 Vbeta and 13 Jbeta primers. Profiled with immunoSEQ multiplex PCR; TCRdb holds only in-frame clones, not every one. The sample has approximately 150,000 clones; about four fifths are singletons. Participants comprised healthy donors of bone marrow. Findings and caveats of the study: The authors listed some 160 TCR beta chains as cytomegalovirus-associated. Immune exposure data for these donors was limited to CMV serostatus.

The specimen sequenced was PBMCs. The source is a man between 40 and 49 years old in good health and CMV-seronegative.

DNA for the CDR3: TGCAGCGTTGAGAGGGGGCGATTAGGCAATGAGCAGTTCTTC. Encoded protein: CSVERGRLGNEQFF. The rearrangement joins TRBV29-1 to TRBJ2-1, with 7 bases matching TRBD1. Germline V lookup: CDR1 SQVTM, CDR2 ANQGSEA. Losses at the gene ends were 3 bases for V and 6 bases for J; bases not matched to a gene: 8. There are 14 residues in the CDR3.